This T cell receptor (beta chain) was observed in a study of cytomegalovirus exposure and HLA in healthy donors. This CDR3 is 15 amino acids long. CDR1 is KGHSH and CDR2 is LQKENI in the germline V gene. Deletions cut 2 bases from V and 1 base from J, with 8 bases between. The PCR contained 60 Vbeta and 13 Jbeta primers. Data came from immunoSEQ multiplex PCR; TCRdb stores just in-frame clones and leaves some out. The sample shows roughly 66,000 clones, 70% to 80% of them seen only once. Notes on this clone: Antigen specificity is unknown.

Donors were ostensibly healthy at sampling, although undocumented immune exposures were probable. Overall study results and limits: Later analysis identified over 15,000 TCR beta sequences associated with HLA alleles, using a false discovery rate threshold of 0.05. Researchers reported in a later analysis that a missense DCLRE1C variant was tied to TCR beta V- and J-gene trimming.

V gene TRBV18 combines with J gene TRBJ2-2; no firm D call. Sample: PBMCs. This TCR derives from a man aged 18 to 30 in good health and CMV-seropositive. CDR3 in amino acids: CASSPSAENTGELFF. The CDR3 DNA reads as TGTGCCAGCTCACCAAGTGCGGAGAACACCGGGGAGCTGTTTTTT.